This T cell receptor beta chain came from a study of T cells in Graves' hyperthyroidism and ophthalmopathy (dated by TCRdb to between 2018 and 2021). General notes on the study: Peripheral blood was collected at initial diagnosis, before any treatment. The study also compared thyroid tissue and blood T-cell repertoires from about six Graves' hyperthyroidism patients. The 100 discovery patients were randomly split 7:3 into training and test sets. After sampling, hyperthyroidism patients received methimazole starting at 30 mg daily, and ophthalmopathy patients received high-dose intravenous methylprednisolone. TCR Vbeta CDR3 sequencing of 120 to 150 peripheral blood samples (over 40 ophthalmopathy, 75 to 85 hyperthyroidism and approximately 17 progressor patients) is reported in the paper. Prospective prediction of ophthalmopathy was tested in an independent validation cohort consisting of under 20 hyperthyroidism patients and 15 or so patients who later progressed to ophthalmopathy. A discovery cohort of about 95 patients, roughly 45 with Graves' ophthalmopathy and 55 to 65 with stable Graves' hyperthyroidism, was used to find distinguishing TCR V-J signatures.

Here is what the overall study found, with its caveats: Ophthalmopathy was separated from stable hyperthyroidism by a 13 V-J signature model, with approximately 85% sensitivity and roughly 81% specificity obtained in cross-validation and 80%/75% obtained in testing. No statistical method was used to set the sample size in advance, and investigators knew the group allocation. Most expanded thyroid clonotypes (frequency above 0.001) were also detected in blood, suggesting blood repertoires may reflect thyroid immune responses. In validation, progression to ophthalmopathy was predicted by the model with almost 71% sensitivity and about 72% specificity, a median of roughly 6 months before onset.

V and J lose 2 bases and 2 bases, and a span of 15 bases separates them. Measured from the cysteine to the phenylalanine, the CDR3 is 16 residues long. Only CDR3 DNA remains: 48 bases, in frame from the first base. For CDR1 and CDR2, the germline V gene lists KGHSH and LQKENI. A patient counted as having stable Graves' hyperthyroidism if no progression to ophthalmopathy occurred over 18 months of follow-up. The hyperthyroidism patients were between 18 and 65 years old and newly diagnosed, with a disease duration of less than 2 months. Patients with uncontrolled infections, other autoimmune diseases, pregnancy or lactation were excluded. Diagnoses were based on clinical symptoms, serum thyroxine and TRAb, thyroid ultrasound and orbital computed tomography. Ficoll-Paque density gradient centrifugation was used to isolate PBMCs from 9.5 to 10 ml of fresh peripheral blood. Total RNA was extracted using Trizol reagent, and RNA quality was assessed on an Agilent 2100 Bioanalyzer.

About this clonotype: The antigen this receptor binds is unknown. Per-base qualities were not stored, and no clone one base away is much larger.

The TCR beta CDR3 regions were amplified from the RNA transcripts. The first round of RT-PCR for the TCR CDR3 was performed with the HTBI primer set and the Qiagen OneStep RT-PCR kit. The libraries were constructed in a second round of multiplex PCR and then size-selected and purified. Libraries were sequenced paired-end with 100 bp reads on an Illumina HiSeq2000. On the authors' methods: SOAPnuke was used to process the raw data, removing reads that contained adapters or uncalled bases, had a mean Phred below 15, or lacked an exact match to the constant primer or identifier. High-quality paired reads were merged using COPE v1.2.5, and each unique nucleotide sequence was defined as a clonotype. MiTCR v1.1 was used to align the clonotypes against IMGT TRBV, TRBD and TRBJ reference segments. The analysis included only V-J combinations with a frequency above 0.0001, which together covered 98% to 99.2% of the repertoires. A TCS score was defined as the ratio between F50 (clonal expansion) and ExV (chaos), using BLOSUM62-based TCRdist between CDR3 peptides within each V-J. Welch's t-statistics and random forest reduced some 510 V-J features to about 13, which were used in a naive Bayes classifier (R e1071). TCRdb redid the processing of the public reads, applying fastp at Q25 and MiXCR, and retained in-frame beta chains. Rows are combined by CDR3 protein, so each entry shows the most common genes and DNA. TCRdb's processing, not the authors', yielded these V and J calls. This sample is represented by about 350,000 distinct CDR3 sequences; about a fifth of them were singletons. Roughly 3.5% of the sample is held by the ten biggest clonotypes.

What was sequenced was blood. This chain joins TRBV18 to TRBJ1-2; no D gene call is confident. The sequence derives from a young woman with Graves' hyperthyroidism. The nucleotide sequence reads TGTGCCAGCTCACCATTAACTGCAGCGGTGAACTATGGCTACACCTTC. Translated, it reads CASSPLTAAVNYGYTF.